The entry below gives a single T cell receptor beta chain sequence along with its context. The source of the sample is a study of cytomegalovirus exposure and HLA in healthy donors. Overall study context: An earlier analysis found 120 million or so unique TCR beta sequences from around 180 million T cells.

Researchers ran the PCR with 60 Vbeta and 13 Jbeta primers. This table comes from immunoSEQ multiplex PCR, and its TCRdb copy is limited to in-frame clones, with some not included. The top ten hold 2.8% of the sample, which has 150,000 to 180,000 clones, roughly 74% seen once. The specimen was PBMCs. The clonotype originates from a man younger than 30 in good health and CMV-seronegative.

CDR3 DNA: TGCGCCAGCAGCCAAGAAGGGACAGGGATTAACTATGGCTACACCTTC. Translation: CASSQEGTGINYGYTF. The chain couples TRBV4-3 to TRBJ1-2; 9 bases match TRBD1. Losses at the gene ends were 0 bases for V and 1 base for J; bases not matched to a gene: 3. Germline V lookup: CDR1 LGHNA, CDR2 YSLEER. CDR3 length: 16 residues.